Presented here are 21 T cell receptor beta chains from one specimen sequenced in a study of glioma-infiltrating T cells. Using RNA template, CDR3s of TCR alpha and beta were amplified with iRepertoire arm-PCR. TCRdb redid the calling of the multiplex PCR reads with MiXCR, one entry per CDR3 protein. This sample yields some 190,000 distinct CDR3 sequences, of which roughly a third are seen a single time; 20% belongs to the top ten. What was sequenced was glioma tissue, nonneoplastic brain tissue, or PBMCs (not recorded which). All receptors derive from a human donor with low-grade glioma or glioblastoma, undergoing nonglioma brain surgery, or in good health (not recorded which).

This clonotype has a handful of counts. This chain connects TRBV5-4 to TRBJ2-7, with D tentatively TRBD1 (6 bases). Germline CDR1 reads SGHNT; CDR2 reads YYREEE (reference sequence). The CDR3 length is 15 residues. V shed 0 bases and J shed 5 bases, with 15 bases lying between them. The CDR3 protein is CASSLGQAPVNEQYF. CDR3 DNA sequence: TGTGCCAGCAGCTTGGGACAGGCCCCGGTGAACGAGCAGTACTTC. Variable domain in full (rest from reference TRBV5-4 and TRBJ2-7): ETGVTQSPTHLIKTRGQQVTLRCSSQSGHNTVSWYQQALGQGPQFIFQYYREEENGRGNFPPRFSGLQFPNYSSELNVNALELDDSALYLCASSLGQAPVNEQYFGPGTRLTVT.

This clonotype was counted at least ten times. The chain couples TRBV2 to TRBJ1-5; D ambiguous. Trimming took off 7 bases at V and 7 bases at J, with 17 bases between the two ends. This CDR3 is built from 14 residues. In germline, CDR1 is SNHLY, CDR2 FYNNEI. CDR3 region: CASTALESRQPQHF. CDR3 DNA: TGTGCCAGCACTGCGCTTGAGTCCAGGCAGCCCCAGCATTTT.

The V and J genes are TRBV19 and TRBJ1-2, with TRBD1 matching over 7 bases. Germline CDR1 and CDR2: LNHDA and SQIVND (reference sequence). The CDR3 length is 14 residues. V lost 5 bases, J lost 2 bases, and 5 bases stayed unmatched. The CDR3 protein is CASSVSGGNYGYTF. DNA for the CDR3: TGTGCCAGTAGTGTGTCAGGGGGAAACTATGGCTACACCTTC.

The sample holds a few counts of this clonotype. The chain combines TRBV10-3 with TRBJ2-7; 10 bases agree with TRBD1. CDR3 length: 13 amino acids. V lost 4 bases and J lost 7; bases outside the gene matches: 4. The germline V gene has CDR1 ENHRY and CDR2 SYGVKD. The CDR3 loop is CAISGQGAREQYF. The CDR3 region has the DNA TGTGCCATCAGTGGACAGGGGGCGCGGGAGCAGTACTTC.

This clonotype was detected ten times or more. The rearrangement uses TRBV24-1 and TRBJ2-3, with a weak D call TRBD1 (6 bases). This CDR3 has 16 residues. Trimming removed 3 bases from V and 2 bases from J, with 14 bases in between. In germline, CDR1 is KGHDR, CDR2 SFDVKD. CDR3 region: CATSDGAGANTDTQYF. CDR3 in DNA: TGTGCCACCAGTGATGGTGCAGGGGCCAACACAGATACGCAGTATTTT.

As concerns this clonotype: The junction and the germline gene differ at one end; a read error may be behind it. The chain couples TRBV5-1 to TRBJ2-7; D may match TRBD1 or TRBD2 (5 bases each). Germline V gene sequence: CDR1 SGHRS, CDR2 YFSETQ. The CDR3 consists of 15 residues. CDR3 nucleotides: TGCTCCAGCAGCTTGGAAGGTCGGGGCCCCTACGAGCAGTACTTC. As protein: CSSSLEGRGPYEQYF.

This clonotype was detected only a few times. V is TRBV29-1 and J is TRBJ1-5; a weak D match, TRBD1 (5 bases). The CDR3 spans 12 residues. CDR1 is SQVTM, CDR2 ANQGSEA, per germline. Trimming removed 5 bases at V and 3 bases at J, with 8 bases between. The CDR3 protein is CSVRQPNQPQHF. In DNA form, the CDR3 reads TGCAGCGTTCGACAGCCCAATCAGCCCCAGCATTTT.

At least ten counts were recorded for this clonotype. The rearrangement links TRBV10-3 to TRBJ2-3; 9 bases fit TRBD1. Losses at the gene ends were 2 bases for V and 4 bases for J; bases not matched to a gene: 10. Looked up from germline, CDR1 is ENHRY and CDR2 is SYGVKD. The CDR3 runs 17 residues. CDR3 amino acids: CAISETPPGQGADTQYF. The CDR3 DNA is TGTGCCATCAGTGAGACTCCTCCGGGACAGGGAGCAGATACGCAGTATTTT.

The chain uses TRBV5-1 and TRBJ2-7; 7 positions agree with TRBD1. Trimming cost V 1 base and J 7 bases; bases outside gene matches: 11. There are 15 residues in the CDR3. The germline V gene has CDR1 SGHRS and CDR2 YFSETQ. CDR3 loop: CASSLSSGQSNEQYF. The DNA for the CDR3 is TGCGCCAGCAGCTTGAGCTCGGGACAGAGCAATGAGCAGTACTTC.

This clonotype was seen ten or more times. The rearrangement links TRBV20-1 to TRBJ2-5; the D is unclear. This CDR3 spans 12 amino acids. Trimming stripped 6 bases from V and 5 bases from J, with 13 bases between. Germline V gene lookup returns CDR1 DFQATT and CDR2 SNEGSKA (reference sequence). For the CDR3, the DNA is TGCAGTGCCGAGGCCCCATGGGAGACCCAGTACTTC. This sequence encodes CSAEAPWETQYF.

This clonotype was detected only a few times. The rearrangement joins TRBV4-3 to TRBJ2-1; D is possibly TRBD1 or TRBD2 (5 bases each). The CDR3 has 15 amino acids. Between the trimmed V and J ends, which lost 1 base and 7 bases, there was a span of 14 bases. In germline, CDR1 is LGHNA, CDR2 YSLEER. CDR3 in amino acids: CASSQAWGRGNEQFF. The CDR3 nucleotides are TGCGCCAGCAGCCAAGCCTGGGGGAGAGGGAATGAGCAGTTCTTC.

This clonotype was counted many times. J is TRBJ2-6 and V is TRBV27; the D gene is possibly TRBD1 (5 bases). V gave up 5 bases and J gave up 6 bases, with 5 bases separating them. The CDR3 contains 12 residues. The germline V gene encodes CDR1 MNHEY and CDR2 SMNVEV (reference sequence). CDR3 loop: CASSGQANVLTF. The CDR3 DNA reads TGTGCCAGCAGTGGACAGGCCAACGTCCTGACTTTC.

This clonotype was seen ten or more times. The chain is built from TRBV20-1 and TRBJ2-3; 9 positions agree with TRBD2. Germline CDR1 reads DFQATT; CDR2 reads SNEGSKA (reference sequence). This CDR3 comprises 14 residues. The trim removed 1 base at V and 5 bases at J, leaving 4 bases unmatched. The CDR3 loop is CSARAGLAIDTQYF. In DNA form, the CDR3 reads TGCAGTGCTAGAGCTGGACTAGCGATAGATACGCAGTATTTT.

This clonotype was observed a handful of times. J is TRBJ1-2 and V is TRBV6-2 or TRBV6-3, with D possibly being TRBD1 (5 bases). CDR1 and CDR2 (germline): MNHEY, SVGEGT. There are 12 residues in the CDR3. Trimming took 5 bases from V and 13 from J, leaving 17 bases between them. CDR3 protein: CASSIRQYSCTF. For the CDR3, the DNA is TGTGCCAGCAGTATCCGACAGTATAGCTGCACCTTC.

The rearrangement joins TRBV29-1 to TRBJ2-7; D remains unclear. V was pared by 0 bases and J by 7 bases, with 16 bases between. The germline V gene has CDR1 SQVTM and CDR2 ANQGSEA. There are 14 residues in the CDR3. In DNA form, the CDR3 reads TGCAGCGTTGAAGATCGCGACTCTTTCTCAGAGCAGTACTTC. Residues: CSVEDRDSFSEQYF.

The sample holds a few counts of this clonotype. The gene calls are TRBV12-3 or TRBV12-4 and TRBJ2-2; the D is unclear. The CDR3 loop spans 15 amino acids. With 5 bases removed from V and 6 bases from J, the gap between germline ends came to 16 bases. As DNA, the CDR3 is TGTGCCAGCAGTCCTACCGGGTCCGCCGCCGGGGAGCTGTTTTTT. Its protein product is CASSPTGSAAGELFF.

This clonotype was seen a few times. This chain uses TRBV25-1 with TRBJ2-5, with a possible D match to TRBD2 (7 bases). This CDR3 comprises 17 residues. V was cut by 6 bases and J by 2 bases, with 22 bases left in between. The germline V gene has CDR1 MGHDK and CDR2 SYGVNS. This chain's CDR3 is CASSVGQGRAQQETQYF. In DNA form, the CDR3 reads TGTGCCAGCAGCGTTGGGCAGGGGAGGGCTCAACAAGAGACCCAGTACTTC.

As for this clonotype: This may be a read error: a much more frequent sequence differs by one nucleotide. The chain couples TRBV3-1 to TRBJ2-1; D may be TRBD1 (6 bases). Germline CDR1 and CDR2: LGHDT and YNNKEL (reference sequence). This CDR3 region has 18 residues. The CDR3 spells CASRQDPWTESSYNEQFF. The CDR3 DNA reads TGTGCCAGCAGACAAGACCCCTGGACAGAGAGCTCCTACAATGAGCAGTTCTTC.

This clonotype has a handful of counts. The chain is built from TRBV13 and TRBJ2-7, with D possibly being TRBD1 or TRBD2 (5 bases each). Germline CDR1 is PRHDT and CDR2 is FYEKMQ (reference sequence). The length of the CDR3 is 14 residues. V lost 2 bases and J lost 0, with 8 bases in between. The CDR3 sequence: CASSLFGTSYEQYF. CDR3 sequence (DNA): TGTGCCAGCAGCTTATTTGGGACCTCCTACGAGCAGTACTTC.

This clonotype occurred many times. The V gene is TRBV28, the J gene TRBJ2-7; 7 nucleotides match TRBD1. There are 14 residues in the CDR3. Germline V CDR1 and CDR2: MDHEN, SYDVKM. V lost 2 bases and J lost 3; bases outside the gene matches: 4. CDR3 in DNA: TGTGCCAGCAGTTTAAGACAGGGTAGCTACGAGCAGTACTTC. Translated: CASSLRQGSYEQYF.

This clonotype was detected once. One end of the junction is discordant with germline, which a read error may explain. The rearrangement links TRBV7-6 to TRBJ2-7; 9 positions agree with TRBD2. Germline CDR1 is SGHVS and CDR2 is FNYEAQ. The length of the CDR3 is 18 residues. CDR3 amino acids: CASSLEGSAGGHQYERYF. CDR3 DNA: TGTGCCAGCAGCTTAGAGGGATCAGCGGGAGGACATCAGTACGAGCGGTACTTC.